These 7 T cell receptor beta chains came from one sample sequenced in a study of shared clonotypes between healthy human individuals (dated by TCRdb to about 2020). The library was obtained by the immunoSEQ multiplex PCR assay. As stored in TCRdb, this immuneACCESS dataset retains in-frame rearrangements with V and J assigned. A fraction of the clones does not appear; measured against another copy, unresolved V genes explain less than half of the discrepancy, and the remainder lacks a known reason. This sample comprises around 530,000 clones, around 81% of them detected only once. The ten largest clones capture 12% of the sample. Sequenced input: PBMCs. The receptor set was obtained from a woman between 40 and 55 years old in good health. Some clones in this sample may be carry-over from other donors' samples.

In regard to this clone: Other DNA sequences within the sample encode an identical CDR3. The CDR3 DNA sequence: TGTGCCAGCAATCCGTCGGGAAGGGTCTACGAGCAGTACTTC. Its translation: CASNPSGRVYEQYF. The chain couples TRBV27 to TRBJ2-7, with a tentative D call TRBD2 (5 bases). Germline CDR1 and CDR2: MNHEY and SMNVEV (reference sequence). CDR3 length: 14 residues. Trimming pared 7 bases from V and 3 bases from J, leaving 16 bases between.

V gene TRBV10-3 combines with J gene TRBJ2-1; 9 bases agree with TRBD1. The V and J ends lost 3 bases and 8 bases, in that order; junction bases with no gene match: 8. This CDR3 is 15 amino acids long. Germline values: CDR1 ENHRY, CDR2 SYGVKD. Here the CDR3 DNA reads TGTGCCATCAGTGATAGGACAGGGGACGTCGATGAGCAGTTCTTC. Its translation is CAISDRTGDVDEQFF.

This chain connects TRBV20-1 to TRBJ1-1; D gene uncertain. The germline V and J ends were trimmed by 0 bases and 11 bases, with 10 bases remaining between them. This CDR3 contains 11 residues. Germline V gene sequence: CDR1 DFQATT, CDR2 SNEGSKA (reference sequence). The CDR3 sequence is CSARDTPSAFF. DNA for the CDR3: TGCAGTGCTAGAGATACACCCTCTGCTTTCTTT.

The genes are TRBV9 and TRBJ1-2; D remains ambiguous. Trimming removed 2 bases at V and 7 bases at J, with 9 bases between. The CDR3 extends over 12 amino acids. Germline CDR1 reads SGDLS; CDR2 reads YYNGEE. In DNA form, the CDR3 reads TGTGCCAGCAGCGTCCGTGGAAGTGGCTACACCTTC. It yields the protein CASSVRGSGYTF.

This clone was seen a single time. This rearrangement joins TRBV4-3 to TRBJ1-1; D uncertain. Germline loops: CDR1 LGHNA, CDR2 YSLEER. Between the trimmed V and J ends, which lost 3 bases and 3 bases, there was a span of 5 bases. The CDR3 loop spans 12 amino acids. CDR3 sequence reads: CASSHGYTEAFF. The CDR3 region has the DNA TGCGCCAGCAGCCACGGGTACACTGAAGCTTTCTTT.

This sequence joins TRBV19 and TRBJ2-1; TRBD2 is a possible D gene (6 bases). Germline-derived CDR1 and CDR2 are LNHDA and SQIVND (reference sequence). The V end was cut by 3 bases, the J end by 8 bases, with 20 bases between. This CDR3 is built from 16 residues. The CDR3: CASSMGGISGDYEQFF. In DNA form, the CDR3 reads TGTGCCAGTAGTATGGGAGGCATTTCGGGCGACTATGAGCAGTTCTTC.

The rearrangement links TRBV19 to TRBJ2-3; TRBD2 matches at 9 bases. Trimming took 4 bases from V and 5 from J; bases not matched to a gene: 7. Germline V gene sequence: CDR1 LNHDA, CDR2 SQIVND (reference sequence). The CDR3 totals 15 residues. CDR3 in DNA: TGTGCCAGTAGTAACGCGGGAGGGCCATTAGATACGCAGTATTTT. It is translated as CASSNAGGPLDTQYF.